This entry is about one T cell receptor beta chain. Its antigen is not identified. The sample is drawn from a study of cytomegalovirus exposure and HLA in healthy donors. General observations from the study: Usually a TCR sequence was rare, but some public TCRs were found in many donors. In a later analysis, HLA-C alleles had the fewest associated TCRs, DRB1 alleles the most.

Primers for the PCR totalled 60 Vbeta and 13 Jbeta. Sequencing used immunoSEQ multiplex PCR; TCRdb keeps in-frame clones, though not all of them. The data contain roughly 120,000 clones, about 82% of them singletons. Germline V gives CDR1 MGHDK, CDR2 SYGVNS. There are 17 residues in the CDR3. The V gene end was trimmed by 1 base and the J gene end by 6 bases; junction bases not matched to a gene: 12. Input material: PBMCs. The gene calls are TRBV25-1 and TRBJ2-3; 8 bases match TRBD1. This clonotype originated in a man in his forties or fifties in good health and CMV-seronegative. CDR3 sequence: CASSELAGGAQWDTQYF. In DNA, the CDR3 is TGTGCCAGCAGTGAATTGGCAGGGGGCGCACAATGGGATACGCAGTATTTT.